This T cell receptor beta chain derives from a study of blood T cell repertoires in COVID-19. This clone was found a few times. Original data processing: From reference gene primer amplification, estimates of nucleated cell counts were derived. Clones were sequenced by immunoSEQ multiplex PCR, and TCRdb holds only the in-frame ones, with some missing. For V, J and clone size, that table is used; D and trimming come from the DNA. The sample records fewer than 250,000 clones, just under 85% being singletons. V lost 5 bases to trimming and J lost 7 bases; unmatched junction nucleotides: 8. The germline V gene has CDR1 LNHDA and CDR2 SQIVND (reference sequence). The CDR3 runs 14 residues.

The sequenced sample consisted of peripheral blood. The rearrangement joins TRBV19 to TRBJ1-2, with TRBD1 matching over 9 bases. This receptor was identified in a woman aged 70-85 years with active or convalescent COVID-19. CDR3 region: CASSAYRGQSGYTF. CDR3 sequence (DNA): TGTGCCAGTAGTGCGTACAGGGGGCAAAGTGGCTACACCTTC.